The sample holds a few counts of the clone carrying this TCR beta chain. Its antigen is not identified. Between the trimmed V and J ends, which lost 1 base and 5 bases, there was a span of 13 bases. Per germline, CDR1 SGHTA and CDR2 FQGNSA. The length of the CDR3 is 15 residues. This entry comes from a study of beta chain features in type 1 diabetes. The sequenced template was cDNA made from the entire isolated RNA. The assay was immunoSEQ multiplex PCR, and TCRdb's table has in-frame clones only and misses some. The sample lists approximately 160,000 clones, around 8.5% occurring once. CD4+ naive, central memory, regulatory and stem cell-like memory subsets were isolated by sorting on CD45RO/CCR7/CD25/CD127/CD95/CD27. Overall study results and limits: Cells expressing TCR highly could be over-represented by cDNA sequencing. For type 1 diabetes patients, VDJ junctions showed fewer insertions and more deletions. Naive, central memory and regulatory TCRB repertoires appeared more similar among patients than healthy donors.

V gene TRBV7-2 combines with J gene TRBJ2-3, with a possible D match to TRBD2 (6 bases). The sequence was collected from a man between 18 and 29 years old in good health. What was sequenced was central memory CD4+ T cells from blood. The CDR3 reads CASSLVSGDGDTQYF. In nucleotides, the CDR3 is TGTGCCAGCAGCTTAGTGTCGGGAGATGGAGATACGCAGTATTTT.